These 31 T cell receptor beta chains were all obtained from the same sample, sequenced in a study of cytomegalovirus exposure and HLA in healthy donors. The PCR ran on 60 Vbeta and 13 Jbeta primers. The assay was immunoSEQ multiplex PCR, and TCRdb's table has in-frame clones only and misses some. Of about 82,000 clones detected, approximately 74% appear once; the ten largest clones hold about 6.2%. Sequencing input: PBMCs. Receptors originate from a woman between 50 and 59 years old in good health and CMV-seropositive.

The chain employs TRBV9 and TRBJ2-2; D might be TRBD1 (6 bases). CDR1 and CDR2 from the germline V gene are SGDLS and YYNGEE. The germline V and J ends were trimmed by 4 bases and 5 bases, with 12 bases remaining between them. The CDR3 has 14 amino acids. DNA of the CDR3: TGTGCCAGCAGCCTACAGGGTCGGACCGGGGAGCTGTTTTTT. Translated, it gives CASSLQGRTGELFF.

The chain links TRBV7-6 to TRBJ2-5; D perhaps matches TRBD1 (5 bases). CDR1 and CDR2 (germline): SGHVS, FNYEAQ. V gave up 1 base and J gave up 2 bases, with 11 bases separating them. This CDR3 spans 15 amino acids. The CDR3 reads CASSLGTQGQETQYF. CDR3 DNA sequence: TGTGCCAGCAGCTTAGGGACCCAGGGTCAAGAGACCCAGTACTTC.

The CDR3 DNA follows: TGTGCCACCAGCAGTACCGGGACAGGACTTAACTATGGCTACACCTTC. Protein sequence: CATSSTGTGLNYGYTF. The genes are TRBV15 and TRBJ1-2; 8 bases match TRBD1. J lost 1 base, V lost 3 bases, and 7 bases had no gene match. CDR3 length equals 16 residues. Germline V gene sequence: CDR1 LNHNV, CDR2 YYDKDF (reference sequence).

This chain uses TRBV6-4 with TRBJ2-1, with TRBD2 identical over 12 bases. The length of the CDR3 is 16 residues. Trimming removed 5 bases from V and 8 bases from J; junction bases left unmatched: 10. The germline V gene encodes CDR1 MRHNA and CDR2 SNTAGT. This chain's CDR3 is CASSLSSGRATDEQFF. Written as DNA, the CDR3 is TGTGCCAGCAGTCTTTCTAGCGGGAGGGCCACGGATGAGCAGTTCTTC.

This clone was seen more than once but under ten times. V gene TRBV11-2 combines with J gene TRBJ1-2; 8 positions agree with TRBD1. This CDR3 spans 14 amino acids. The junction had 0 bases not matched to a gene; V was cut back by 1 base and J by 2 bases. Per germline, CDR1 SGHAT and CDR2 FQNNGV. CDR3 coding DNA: TGTGCCAGCAGCTTAGGACAGGGGAACTATGGCTACACCTTC. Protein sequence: CASSLGQGNYGYTF.

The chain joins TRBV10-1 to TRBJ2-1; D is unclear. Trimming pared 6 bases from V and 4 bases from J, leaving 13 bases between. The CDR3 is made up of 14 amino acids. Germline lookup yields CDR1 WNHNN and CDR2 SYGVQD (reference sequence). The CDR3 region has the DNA TGCGCCAGCAGGGTCTCGAGGTTATACAATGAGCAGTTCTTC. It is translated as CASRVSRLYNEQFF.

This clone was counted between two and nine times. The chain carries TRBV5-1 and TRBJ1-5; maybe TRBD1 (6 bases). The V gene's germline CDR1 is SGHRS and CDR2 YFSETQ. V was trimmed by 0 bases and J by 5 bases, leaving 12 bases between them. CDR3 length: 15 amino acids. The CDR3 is CASSLEGGRDQPQHF. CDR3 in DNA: TGCGCCAGCAGCTTGGAGGGGGGGCGCGATCAGCCCCAGCATTTT.

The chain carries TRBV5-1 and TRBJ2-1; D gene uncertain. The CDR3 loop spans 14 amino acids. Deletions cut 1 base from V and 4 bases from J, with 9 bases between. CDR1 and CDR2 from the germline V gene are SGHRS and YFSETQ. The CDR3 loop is CASSLPSRYNEQFF. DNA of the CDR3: TGCGCCAGCAGCTTGCCTAGTAGGTACAATGAGCAGTTCTTC.

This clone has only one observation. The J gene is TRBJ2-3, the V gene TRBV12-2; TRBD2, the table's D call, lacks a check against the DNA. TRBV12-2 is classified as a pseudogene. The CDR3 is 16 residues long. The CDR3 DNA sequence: TGTGCAAGTCGCTTACTGTCTAGCGGGAGAGAAGATACGCAGTATTTT. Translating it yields CASRLLSSGREDTQYF.

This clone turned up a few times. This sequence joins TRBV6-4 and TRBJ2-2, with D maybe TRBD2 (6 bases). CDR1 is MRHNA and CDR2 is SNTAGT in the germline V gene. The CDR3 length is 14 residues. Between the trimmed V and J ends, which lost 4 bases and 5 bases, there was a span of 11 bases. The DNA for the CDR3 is TGTGCCAGCAGTGGCGGGATCGGAACCGGGGAGCTGTTTTTT. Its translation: CASSGGIGTGELFF.

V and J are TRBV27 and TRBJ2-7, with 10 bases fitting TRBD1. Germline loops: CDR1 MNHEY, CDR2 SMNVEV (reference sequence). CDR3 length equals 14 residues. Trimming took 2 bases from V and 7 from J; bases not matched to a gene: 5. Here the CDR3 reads CASSLDRGLREQYF. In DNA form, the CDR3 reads TGTGCCAGCAGTTTAGACAGGGGGCTACGGGAGCAGTACTTC.

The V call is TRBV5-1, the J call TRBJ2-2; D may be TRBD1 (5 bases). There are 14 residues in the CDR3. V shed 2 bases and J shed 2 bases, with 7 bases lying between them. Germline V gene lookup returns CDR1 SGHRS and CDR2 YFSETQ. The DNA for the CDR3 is TGCGCCAGCAGCTTAACAGGAAACACCGGGGAGCTGTTTTTT. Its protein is CASSLTGNTGELFF.

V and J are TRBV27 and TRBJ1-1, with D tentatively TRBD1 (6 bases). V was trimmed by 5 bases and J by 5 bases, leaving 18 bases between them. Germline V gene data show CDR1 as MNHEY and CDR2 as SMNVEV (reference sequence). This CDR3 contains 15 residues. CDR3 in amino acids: CASSRFPGVGTEAFF. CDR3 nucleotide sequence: TGTGCCAGCAGTAGATTCCCAGGGGTGGGGACTGAAGCTTTCTTT.

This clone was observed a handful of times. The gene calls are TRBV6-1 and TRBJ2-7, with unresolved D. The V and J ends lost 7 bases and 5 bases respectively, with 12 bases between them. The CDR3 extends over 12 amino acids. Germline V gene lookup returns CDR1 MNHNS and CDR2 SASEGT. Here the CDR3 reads CASNEARDEQYF. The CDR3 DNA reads TGTGCCAGCAACGAAGCACGGGACGAGCAGTACTTC.

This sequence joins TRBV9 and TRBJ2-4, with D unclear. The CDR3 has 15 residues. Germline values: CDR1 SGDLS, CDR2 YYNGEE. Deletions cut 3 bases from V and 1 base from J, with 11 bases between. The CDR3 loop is CASSAGIVAKNIQYF. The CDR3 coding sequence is TGTGCCAGCAGCGCGGGTATAGTGGCCAAAAACATTCAGTACTTC.

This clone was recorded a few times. The CDR3 sequence is CAWSAAAYEQYF. The CDR3 coding sequence is TGTGCCTGGAGTGCCGCGGCCTACGAGCAGTACTTC. V usage is TRBV30 and J usage is TRBJ2-7; D unclear. There are 12 residues in the CDR3. V gave up 1 base and J gave up 2 bases, with 6 bases separating them. Germline CDR1 and CDR2: GTSNPN and SVGIG (reference sequence).

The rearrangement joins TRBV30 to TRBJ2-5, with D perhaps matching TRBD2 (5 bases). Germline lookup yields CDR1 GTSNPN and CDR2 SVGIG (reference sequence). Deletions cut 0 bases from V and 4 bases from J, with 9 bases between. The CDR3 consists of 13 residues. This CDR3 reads CAWSVTEVETQYF. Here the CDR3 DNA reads TGTGCCTGGAGTGTAACGGAGGTAGAGACCCAGTACTTC.

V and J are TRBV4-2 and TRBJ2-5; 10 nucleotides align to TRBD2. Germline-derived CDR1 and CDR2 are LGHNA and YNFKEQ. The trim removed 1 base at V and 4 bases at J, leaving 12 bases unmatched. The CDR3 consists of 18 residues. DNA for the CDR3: TGTGCCAGCAGCCAAGCCCCGGCTAGCGGGAGAGCTGGAGAGACCCAGTACTTC. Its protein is CASSQAPASGRAGETQYF.

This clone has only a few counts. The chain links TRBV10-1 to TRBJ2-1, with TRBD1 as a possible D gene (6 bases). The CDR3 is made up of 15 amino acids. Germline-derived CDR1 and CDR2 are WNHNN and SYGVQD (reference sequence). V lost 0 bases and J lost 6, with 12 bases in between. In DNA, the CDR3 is TGCGCCAGCAGTGAGTCCGGCAGGGGACGCAATGAGCAGTTCTTC. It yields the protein CASSESGRGRNEQFF.

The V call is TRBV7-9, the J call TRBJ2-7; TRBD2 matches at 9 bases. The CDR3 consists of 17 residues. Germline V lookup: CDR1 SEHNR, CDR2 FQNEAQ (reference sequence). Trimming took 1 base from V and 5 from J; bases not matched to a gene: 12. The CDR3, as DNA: TGTGCCAGCAGCTTAGTTCCTCGGGTAGCGGGAGCGGACGAGCAGTACTTC. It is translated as CASSLVPRVAGADEQYF.

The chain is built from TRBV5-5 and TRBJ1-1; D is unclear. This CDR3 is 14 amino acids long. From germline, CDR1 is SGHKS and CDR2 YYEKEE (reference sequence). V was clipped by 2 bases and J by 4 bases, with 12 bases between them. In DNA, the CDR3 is TGTGCCAGCAGCTTTCAGGTGGGGAGCACTGAAGCTTTCTTT. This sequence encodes CASSFQVGSTEAFF.

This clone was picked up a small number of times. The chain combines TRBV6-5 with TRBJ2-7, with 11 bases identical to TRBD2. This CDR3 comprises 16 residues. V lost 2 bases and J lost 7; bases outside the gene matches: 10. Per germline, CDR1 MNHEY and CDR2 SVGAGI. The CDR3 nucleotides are TGTGCCAGCAGTTACACCCAACTAGCGGGAGTGGGAGAGCAGTACTTC. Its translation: CASSYTQLAGVGEQYF.

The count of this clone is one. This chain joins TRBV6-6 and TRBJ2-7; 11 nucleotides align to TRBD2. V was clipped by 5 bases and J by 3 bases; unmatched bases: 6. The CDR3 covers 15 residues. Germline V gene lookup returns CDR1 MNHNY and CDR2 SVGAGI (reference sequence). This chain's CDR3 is CASSPPGTSGYEQYF. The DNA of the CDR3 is TGTGCCAGCAGTCCCCCCGGGACTAGCGGCTACGAGCAGTACTTC.

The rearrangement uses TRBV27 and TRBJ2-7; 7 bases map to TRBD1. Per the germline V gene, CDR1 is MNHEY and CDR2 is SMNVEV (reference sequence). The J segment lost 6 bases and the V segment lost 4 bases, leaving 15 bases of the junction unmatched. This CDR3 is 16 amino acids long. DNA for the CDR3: TGTGCCAGCAGTTCTCAGACAGGGAGATTTTTGGGCGAGCAGTACTTC. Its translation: CASSSQTGRFLGEQYF.

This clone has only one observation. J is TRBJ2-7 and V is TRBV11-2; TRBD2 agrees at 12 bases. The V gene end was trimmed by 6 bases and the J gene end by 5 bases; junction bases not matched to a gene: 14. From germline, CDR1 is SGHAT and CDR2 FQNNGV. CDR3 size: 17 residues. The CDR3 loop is CASRPNLLTSGRDEQYF. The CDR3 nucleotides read TGTGCCAGCAGACCGAATCTCTTGACTAGCGGGAGAGACGAGCAGTACTTC.

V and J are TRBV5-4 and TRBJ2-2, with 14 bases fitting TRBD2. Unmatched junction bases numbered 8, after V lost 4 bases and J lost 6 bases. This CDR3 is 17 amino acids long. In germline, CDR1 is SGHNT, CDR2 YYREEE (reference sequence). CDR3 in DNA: TGTGCCAGCAGCCCGGGACTAGCGGGAGAGGTGGCCGGGGAGCTGTTTTTT. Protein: CASSPGLAGEVAGELFF.

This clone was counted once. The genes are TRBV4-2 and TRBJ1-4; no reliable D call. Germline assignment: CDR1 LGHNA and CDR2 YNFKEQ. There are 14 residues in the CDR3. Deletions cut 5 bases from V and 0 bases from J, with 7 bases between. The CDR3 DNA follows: TGTGCCAGCAGCAATCGCGCAACTAATGAAAAACTGTTTTTT. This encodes CASSNRATNEKLFF.

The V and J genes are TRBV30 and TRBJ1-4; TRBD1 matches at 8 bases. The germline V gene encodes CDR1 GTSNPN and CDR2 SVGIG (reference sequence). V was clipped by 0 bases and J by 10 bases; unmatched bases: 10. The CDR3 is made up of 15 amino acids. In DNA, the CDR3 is TGTGCCTGGAGTGTACCGGGACAGGCCCCTGGAAAACTGTTTTTT. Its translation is CAWSVPGQAPGKLFF.

The CDR3 loop reads CASSERGQGGSRDTEAFF. The CDR3 nucleotides read TGTGCCAGCAGTGAGAGAGGACAGGGGGGATCTCGGGACACTGAAGCTTTCTTT. The chain uses TRBV2 and TRBJ1-1; 10 bases are shared with TRBD1. CDR3 length: 18 residues. Germline V gene data show CDR1 as SNHLY and CDR2 as FYNNEI. Trimming cost V 3 bases and J 3 bases; bases outside gene matches: 13.

The CDR3 sequence: CSVARGGAYEQYF. In DNA form, the CDR3 reads TGCAGCGTCGCAAGGGGGGGCGCCTACGAGCAGTACTTC. The J gene is TRBJ2-7, the V gene TRBV29-1; TRBD2 might be the D (7 bases). Germline loops: CDR1 SQVTM, CDR2 ANQGSEA. CDR3 size: 13 residues. V lost 6 bases and J 2 bases, leaving 14 bases between the germline ends.

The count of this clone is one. DNA of the CDR3: TGTGCCAGCAGCTCCGGACAGGGGCCCTCTGGAAACACCATATATTTT. It encodes CASSSGQGPSGNTIYF. This chain joins TRBV9 and TRBJ1-3; TRBD1 agrees at 9 bases. The CDR3 is made up of 16 amino acids. V lost 4 bases and J lost 0; bases outside the gene matches: 5. From germline, CDR1 is SGDLS and CDR2 YYNGEE.